The 3 T cell receptor beta chains given below trace back to one sample, sequenced in a study of OX40 agonist ivuxolimab in advanced cancers. Using immunoSEQ multiplex PCR, the repertoire was profiled, and TCRdb retains in-frame clones only, with some absent. The table includes some 64,000 clones, approximately 90% detected once. The sequences come from CD4+ or CD8+ T cells sorted from blood, collected in a trial of the OX40 agonist ivuxolimab. These receptors all come from an adult with an advanced solid tumor such as melanoma, head and neck, liver or kidney cancer.

The J gene is TRBJ2-3, the V gene TRBV27; a weak D match, TRBD1 (6 bases). Germline V lookup: CDR1 MNHEY, CDR2 SMNVEV (reference sequence). Trimming took 3 bases from V and 5 from J, leaving 18 bases between them. The CDR3 has 16 residues. The DNA for the CDR3 is TGTGCCAGCAGTTTCCACAGGGCTCCCGGAGGAGATACGCAGTATTTT. Amino acid sequence: CASSFHRAPGGDTQYF.

This rearrangement joins TRBV6-6 to TRBJ2-7; the match to TRBD2 covers 11 bases. The CDR3 extends over 15 amino acids. Germline loops: CDR1 MNHNY, CDR2 SVGAGI (reference sequence). V shed 6 bases, J shed 4 bases, and the junction held 8 bases outside the gene matches. CDR3: CASRTPGLAAYEQYF. CDR3 nucleotides: TGTGCCAGCAGGACCCCGGGACTAGCGGCGTACGAGCAGTACTTC.

The rearrangement links TRBV30 to TRBJ2-7; D may be TRBD2 (6 bases). Germline lookup yields CDR1 GTSNPN and CDR2 SVGIG (reference sequence). CDR3 length equals 17 residues. V dropped 2 bases and J dropped 2 bases, with 22 bases sitting between them. CDR3 DNA: TGTGCCTGGAGTAACTCCCTGAGGGTTAGCGGTACCTACGAGCAGTACTTC. Protein sequence: CAWSNSLRVSGTYEQYF.